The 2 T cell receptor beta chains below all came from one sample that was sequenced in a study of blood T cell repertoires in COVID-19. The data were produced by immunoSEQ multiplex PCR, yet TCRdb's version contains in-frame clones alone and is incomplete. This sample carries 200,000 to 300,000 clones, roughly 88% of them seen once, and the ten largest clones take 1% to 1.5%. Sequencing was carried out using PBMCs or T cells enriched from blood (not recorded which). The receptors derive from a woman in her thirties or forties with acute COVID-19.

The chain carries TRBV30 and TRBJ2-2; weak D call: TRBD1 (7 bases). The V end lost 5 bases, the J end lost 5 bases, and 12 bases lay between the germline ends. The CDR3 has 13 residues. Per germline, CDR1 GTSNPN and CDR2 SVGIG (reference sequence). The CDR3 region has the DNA TGTGCCTGGGCCAGGGGGAGGACCGGGGAGCTGTTTTTT. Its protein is CAWARGRTGELFF.

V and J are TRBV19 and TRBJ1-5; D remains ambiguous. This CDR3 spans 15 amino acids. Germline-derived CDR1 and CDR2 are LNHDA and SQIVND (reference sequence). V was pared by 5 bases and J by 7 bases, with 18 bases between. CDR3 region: CASSFQGGLQQPQHF. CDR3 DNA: TGTGCCAGTAGTTTTCAAGGAGGGTTGCAGCAGCCCCAGCATTTT.